These T cell receptor beta chains were read from a single sample in a study of control samples from healthy donors and cancer patients. Clones were read by immunoSEQ multiplex PCR, and TCRdb kept only the in-frame ones, dropping some. The repertoire includes about 160,000 clones, around 90% of them detected once, and around 12% sits in the top ten. Material for sequencing was blood. The receptors derive from a man aged 30 to 39 in good health. CDR3s include the opening cysteine and the closing phenylalanine or tryptophan. A D gene is named only where the DNA matches it firmly. The size of a clone is reported for some rows only, either as once, few or many, or as a class for expanded clones.

DNA: TGTGCCAGCATTTTTTGGGACACTCGCAATTCACCCCTCCACTTT
CDR3: CASIFWDTRNSPLHF
D: NA
V: TRBV6-5
size: NA
J: TRBJ1-6

DNA: TGTGCCAGCAGCCTGGGGGTAGGGGCTAATGAAAAACTGTTTTTT
CDR3: CASSLGVGANEKLFF
D: NA
V: TRBV5-6
size: NA
J: TRBJ1-4

DNA: TGTGCCAGCAGCCAGAGGCCGGGTGAGCAGTTGGCTTTCTTT
CDR3: CASSQRPGEQLAFF
D: NA
V: TRBV14
size: once
J: TRBJ1-1

DNA: TGCGCCAGCAGCCTTGGACAGACTGAAGCTTTCTTT
CDR3: CASSLGQTEAFF
D: NA
V: TRBV5-1
size: NA
J: TRBJ1-1

DNA: TGTGCCAGCAGCTTAGGAGGGACAACGGATGAAAAACTGTTTTTT
CDR3: CASSLGGTTDEKLFF
D: NA
V: TRBV11-3
size: once
J: TRBJ1-4

DNA: TGTGCCAGCAGCGTAGCGTCGAACACTGAAGCTTTCTTT
CDR3: CASSVASNTEAFF
D: NA
V: TRBV9
size: NA
J: TRBJ1-1

DNA: TGCAGCGCGTCCGGGACCCAAAGCTTCTCCACCTTC
CDR3: CSASGTQSFSTF
D: NA
V: TRBV29-1
size: NA
J: TRBJ1-2

DNA: TGTGCCGGATACCTGACAGGAGCTAAAGAGACCCAGTACTTC
CDR3: CAGYLTGAKETQYF
D: NA
V: TRBV2
size: NA
J: TRBJ2-5

DNA: TGTGCCAGCAGCCCCCCCGGAGGGCTCGGCTACACCTTC
CDR3: CASSPPGGLGYTF
D: NA
V: TRBV9
size: once
J: TRBJ1-2

DNA: TGTGCCAGCAGCCAACGGACCCGGAACACCGGGGAGCTGTTTTTT
CDR3: CASSQRTRNTGELFF
D: NA
V: TRBV7-2
size: NA
J: TRBJ2-2

DNA: TGTGCTAGTGGTTTGGCCACGGGACAGGGGACGACCCAGTACTTC
CDR3: CASGLATGQGTTQYF
D: TRBD1
V: TRBV12-5
size: NA
J: TRBJ2-5

DNA: TGTGCCAGCAGCTTAGCTTGGCAGGTGGCTGAAGCTTTCTTT
CDR3: CASSLAWQVAEAFF
D: NA
V: TRBV7-6
size: NA
J: TRBJ1-1

DNA: TGTGCCAGCAGCCATGGAAACACCATATATTTT
CDR3: CASSHGNTIYF
D: NA
V: TRBV3-1/TRBV3-2
size: medium-sized
J: TRBJ1-3

DNA: TGTGCCAGCAGCTTAACCCGGGGCCCTGGGGCCAACGTCCTGACTTTC
CDR3: CASSLTRGPGANVLTF
D: NA
V: TRBV7-2
size: NA
J: TRBJ2-6